These 21 T cell receptor beta chains originate from one sample sequenced in a study of blood T cells in healthy people across ages. A J-beta primer mix and a sample-barcoded 5' primer were used in a second PCR of roughly 7 to 12 cycles. One entry per CDR3 protein results from TCRdb running MiXCR on the 5' RACE reads. The sample consists of about a million distinct CDR3 sequences, 45% to 50% of them appearing once. Sequenced input: blood. The receptor set was obtained from a man aged 25 to 40 in good health.

This clonotype was found many times. This chain's CDR3 is CASSFLGQSAAYAEAFF. The CDR3 DNA reads as TGCGCCAGCAGCTTTTTGGGACAGTCGGCTGCGTACGCTGAAGCTTTCTTT. V usage is TRBV5-1 and J usage is TRBJ1-1; the match to TRBD1 covers 7 bases. The trim removed 2 bases at V and 6 bases at J, leaving 16 bases unmatched. Germline loops: CDR1 SGHRS, CDR2 YFSETQ. The CDR3 sequence is 17 residues long.

V usage is TRBV29-1 and J usage is TRBJ2-4; no clear D. The DNA end is a closer match to TRBJ2-7, so the J assignment may be wrong. The CDR3 length is 12 residues. CDR1 and CDR2 (germline): SQVTM, ANQGSEA. CDR3 sequence: CSVGDTPYEQYF. DNA of the CDR3: TGCAGCGTTGGAGACACCCCCTACGAGCAGTACTTC.

This clonotype has a handful of counts. This chain uses TRBV11-2 with TRBJ2-4; D uncertain. V lost 3 bases and J 7 bases, leaving 13 bases between the germline ends. CDR1 is SGHAT, CDR2 FQNNGV, per germline. The CDR3 runs 14 residues. The CDR3 region is CASSFWRDKNIQYF. The CDR3, as DNA: TGTGCCAGCAGCTTCTGGCGAGATAAGAACATTCAGTACTTC. The complete variable domain, with remaining parts taken from reference TRBV11-2 and TRBJ2-4, reads EAGVAQSPRYKIIEKRQSVAFWCNPISGHATLYWYQQILGQGPKLLIQFQNNGVVDDSQLPKDRFSAERLKGVDSTLKIQPAKLEDSAVYLCASSFWRDKNIQYFGAGTRLSVL.

The rearrangement joins TRBV4-3 to TRBJ2-4, with unresolved D. Germline V gives CDR1 LGHNA, CDR2 YSLEER. Trimming took off 4 bases at V and 0 bases at J, with 10 bases between the two ends. This CDR3 has 15 residues. CDR3 amino acids: CASSRSTVAKNIQYF. In DNA form, the CDR3 reads TGCGCCAGCAGCCGTTCGACCGTAGCCAAAAACATTCAGTACTTC.

There are many counts of this clonotype. The chain combines TRBV4-1 with TRBJ2-7; no definite D call. The germline gives CDR1 MGHRA, CDR2 YSYEKL. CDR3 size: 16 residues. Trimming pared 1 base from V and 2 bases from J, leaving 15 bases between. The CDR3 region has the DNA TGCGCCAGCAGCCAAGTGAATCTCGTCACTACCTACGAGCAGTACTTC. Protein product: CASSQVNLVTTYEQYF.

The chain uses TRBV6-2 or TRBV6-3 and TRBJ1-5; unclear D gene. The V gene's germline CDR1 is MNHEY and CDR2 SVGEGT. With 11 bases removed from V and 4 bases from J, the gap between germline ends came to 21 bases. CDR3 length: 15 amino acids. The CDR3 reads CASRPALIGNQPQHF. The CDR3 DNA is TGTGCCTCCCGTCCAGCCCTTATAGGGAATCAGCCCCAGCATTTT.

The rearrangement joins TRBV7-9 to TRBJ2-7; tentatively, D is TRBD1 or TRBD2 (5 bases each). This CDR3 has 16 amino acids. Germline CDR1 reads SEHNR; CDR2 reads FQNEAQ (reference sequence). V lost 9 bases and J lost 4, with 25 bases in between. CDR3 DNA sequence: TGTGCCAGTCACCCCAACTCTGGGGGAAAAAGTTACGAGCAGTACTTC. Translating gives CASHPNSGGKSYEQYF.

The chain recombines TRBV12-3 or TRBV12-4 with TRBJ1-6; D not resolved. The CDR3 contains 14 residues. Trimming left V 5 bases short and J 7 bases short, with 12 bases between. The DNA for the CDR3 is TGTGCCAGCAGTGTTGGCTCGGGGAATTCACCCCTCCACTTT. Protein product: CASSVGSGNSPLHF.

The chain uses TRBV4-1 and TRBJ2-1, with 11 bases fitting TRBD2. CDR3 length: 18 residues. CDR1 and CDR2 (germline): MGHRA, YSYEKL. After removal of 0 bases from V and 4 bases from J, the junction contained 8 bases not matched to a gene. CDR3 coding DNA: TGCGCCAGCAGCCAAGATTCTACTAGCGGGGGTCGGTACAATGAGCAGTTCTTC. As protein: CASSQDSTSGGRYNEQFF.

This clonotype has a count of ten or more. V and J are TRBV5-1 and TRBJ2-1; no reliable D call. Trimming cost V 0 bases and J 4 bases, with 8 bases left between them. This CDR3 comprises 14 residues. Germline CDR1 reads SGHRS; CDR2 reads YFSETQ. CDR3 sequence (DNA): TGCGCCAGCAGCTTGGAGGTTCCATACAATGAGCAGTTCTTC. Residues: CASSLEVPYNEQFF.

This clonotype showed up many times. CDR3 region: CSVDLGTSGGITDTQYF. CDR3 sequence (DNA): TGCAGCGTTGACCTGGGGACATCCGGGGGGATCACAGATACGCAGTATTTT. The rearrangement links TRBV29-1 to TRBJ2-3, with D maybe TRBD2 (7 bases). CDR3 length: 17 amino acids. Per the germline V gene, CDR1 is SQVTM and CDR2 is ANQGSEA. V lost 3 bases and J lost 2, with 21 bases in between.

This clonotype turned up a few times. The chain carries TRBV28 and TRBJ1-2, with 7 bases matching TRBD1. The ends lost 6 bases at V and 3 bases at J; junction bases unmatched: 19. CDR1 is MDHEN and CDR2 is SYDVKM in the germline V gene. The CDR3 covers 18 residues. CDR3: CASRTKARDSPGHYGYTF. Here the CDR3 DNA reads TGTGCCAGCAGGACCAAAGCAAGGGACAGCCCAGGTCACTATGGCTACACCTTC.

V usage is TRBV7-2 and J usage is TRBJ2-1, with 14 bases fitting TRBD2. The length of the CDR3 is 15 residues. The germline V gene has CDR1 SGHTA and CDR2 FQGNSA. V was clipped by 5 bases and J by 9 bases; unmatched bases: 6. The CDR3 DNA sequence: TGTGCCAGCAGCCAGGGACTAGCGGGGGTCAGTGAGCAGTTCTTC. It specifies CASSQGLAGVSEQFF.

The chain joins TRBV2 to TRBJ1-5; D remains unclear. Trimming removed 1 base at V and 3 bases at J, with 10 bases between. This CDR3 spans 15 amino acids. CDR1 is SNHLY, CDR2 FYNNEI, per germline. The CDR3 nucleotides are TGTGCCAGCAGTGAAGGCAGCCTCCTCAATCAGCCCCAGCATTTT. The encoded protein is CASSEGSLLNQPQHF.

CDR3: CSAPRGPRETQYF. CDR3 nucleotide sequence: TGCAGTGCTCCCCGGGGCCCTCGCGAGACCCAGTACTTC. The chain links TRBV20-1 to TRBJ2-5, with D perhaps given as TRBD1 or TRBD2 (5 bases each). CDR3 size: 13 residues. The V gene lost 5 bases and the J gene lost 5 bases, with 15 bases spanning the gap. Germline V gene sequence: CDR1 DFQATT, CDR2 SNEGSKA (reference sequence).

The gene calls are TRBV12-3 or TRBV12-4 and TRBJ2-7, with a possible D match to TRBD1 (6 bases). This CDR3 region has 12 residues. V shed 3 bases and J shed 6 bases, with 9 bases lying between them. The chain's CDR3 is CASSLGAGEQYF. The CDR3 nucleotides are TGTGCCAGCAGTTTGGGGGCTGGCGAGCAGTACTTC.

This clonotype was seen more than once but under ten times. This chain connects TRBV6-2 or TRBV6-3 to TRBJ2-5, with D perhaps matching TRBD2 (5 bases). V was shortened by 4 bases and J by 4 bases, with 16 bases between the two germline ends. The CDR3 loop spans 15 amino acids. Germline lookup yields CDR1 MNHEY and CDR2 SVGEGT. The CDR3, as DNA: TGTGCCAGCAGTTTCGGAGGTTTAGGACGAGAGACCCAGTACTTC. It is translated as CASSFGGLGRETQYF.

The V gene is TRBV20-1, the J gene TRBJ2-1; D is perhaps TRBD2 (7 bases). The CDR3 contains 14 residues. Per the germline V gene, CDR1 is DFQATT and CDR2 is SNEGSKA (reference sequence). V was cut by 3 bases and J by 1 base, with 10 bases left in between. CDR3 sequence: CSASEGGSYNEQFF. DNA of the CDR3: TGCAGTGCTAGTGAGGGGGGGTCCTACAATGAGCAGTTCTTC.

The J gene is TRBJ2-7, the V gene TRBV20-1; the D gene is possibly TRBD1 (6 bases). Germline CDR1 reads DFQATT; CDR2 reads SNEGSKA (reference sequence). The CDR3 consists of 17 residues. V gave up 0 bases and J gave up 3 bases, with 21 bases separating them. CDR3 residues: CSARDITGPSPYYEQYF. The CDR3 bases are TGCAGTGCTAGAGATATCACAGGGCCCTCACCATACTACGAGCAGTACTTC.

This clonotype has more than one count but fewer than ten. The chain couples TRBV9 to TRBJ2-5; TRBD1 or TRBD2 may be the D gene (5 bases each). This CDR3 spans 13 amino acids. The germline V gene has CDR1 SGDLS and CDR2 YYNGEE. Trimming removed 0 bases at V and 7 bases at J, with 10 bases between. The DNA of the CDR3 is TGTGCCAGCAGCGTAGGAGGGGAACCGACCCAGTACTTC. The encoded protein is CASSVGGEPTQYF. The complete variable domain, with remaining parts taken from reference TRBV9 and TRBJ2-5, reads DSGVTQTPKHLITATGQRVTLRCSPRSGDLSVYWYQQSLDQGLQFLIQYYNGEERAKGNILERFSAQQFPDLHSELNLSSLELGDSALYFCASSVGGEPTQYFGPGTRLLVL.

In DNA form, the CDR3 reads TGTGCCAGCAGCGAGACAGGGGGCTTCTCGTACGAGCAGTACTTC. Residues: CASSETGGFSYEQYF. The chain carries TRBV9 and TRBJ2-7, with 10 nucleotides matching TRBD1. J lost 4 bases, V lost 3 bases, and 7 bases had no gene match. Germline-derived CDR1 and CDR2 are SGDLS and YYNGEE. The CDR3 spans 15 residues.